One sample yielded the 13 T cell receptor beta chains listed below, sequenced in a study of T cells after yellow fever vaccination (dated by TCRdb to about 2019). The treatment or condition label of this sample denotes: live attenuated yellow fever vaccine strain. The library was generated by 5' RACE. TCRdb names Illumina NovaSeq 6000 as the instrument used. Starting from the raw public reads, TCRdb applied fastp trimming at Q25, assembled clones with MiXCR and retained in-frame beta chains. Each record represents a unique CDR3 protein, reported with the most common genes and DNA among its rows. Here the sample has just over 250,000 distinct CDR3 sequences; around 4.9% occur a single time. The ten largest clones add up to about 3.5% of the sample. The sample here was CD4+ T cells sorted from PBMCs, taken on the day of the yellow fever booster vaccination. The receptors shown here come from a man aged 18 to 30 who received the YFV17D yellow fever vaccine.

The V and J genes are TRBV5-6 and TRBJ2-1, with 7 positions matching TRBD2. CDR1 is SGHDT, CDR2 YYEEEE, per germline. After removal of 2 bases from V and 6 bases from J, the junction contained 8 bases not matched to a gene. This CDR3 is 15 amino acids long. The CDR3 coding sequence is TGTGCCAGCAGCTTACCGAGACTAGCACCCAATGAGCAGTTCTTC. Its protein is CASSLPRLAPNEQFF.

This clonotype appeared a few times. The chain recombines TRBV20-1 with TRBJ2-3, with 8 positions matching TRBD1. CDR1 is DFQATT, CDR2 SNEGSKA, per germline (reference sequence). The CDR3 extends over 12 amino acids. J lost 5 bases, V lost 6 bases, and 4 bases had no gene match. CDR3 residues: CSAGQGGDTQYF. The CDR3 bases are TGCAGTGCCGGACAGGGAGGAGATACGCAGTATTTT.

The sample holds many counts of this clonotype. The chain links TRBV5-1 to TRBJ2-5; D may be TRBD1 (6 bases). V was trimmed by 1 base and J by 5 bases, leaving 12 bases between them. This CDR3 has 14 residues. Germline values: CDR1 SGHRS, CDR2 YFSETQ. The CDR3 reads CASSLLGAGETQYF. The CDR3 DNA is TGCGCCAGCAGCTTGTTGGGGGCCGGGGAGACCCAGTACTTC.

This clonotype has only a few counts. The rearrangement joins TRBV18 to TRBJ2-7; TRBD1 agrees at 12 bases. In germline, CDR1 is KGHSH, CDR2 LQKENI. V was pared by 0 bases and J by 1 base, with 1 base of the junction left unmatched. The CDR3 consists of 16 residues. DNA of the CDR3: TGTGCCAGCTCACCACCGGGACAGGGGGCTTCCTACGAGCAGTACTTC. Translating it yields CASSPPGQGASYEQYF. Full variable domain (outside the CDR3, taken from reference TRBV18 and TRBJ2-7): NAGVMQNPRHLVRRRGQEARLRCSPMKGHSHVYWYRQLPEEGLKFMVYLQKENIIDESGMPKERFSAEFPKEGPSILRIQQVVRGDSAAYFCASSPPGQGASYEQYFGPGTRLTVT.

This clonotype appeared a few times. This sequence joins TRBV3-1 and TRBJ2-7; the D gene is possibly TRBD1 (6 bases). The CDR3 totals 13 residues. Per germline, CDR1 LGHDT and CDR2 YNNKEL (reference sequence). V was pared by 0 bases and J by 10 bases, with 13 bases between. CDR3 loop: CASSQEGTRDQYV. As DNA, the CDR3 is TGTGCCAGCAGCCAAGAGGGGACAAGGGACCAGTACGTC.

This clonotype was observed a handful of times. The chain combines TRBV3-1 with TRBJ2-2, with TRBD1 matching over 7 bases. The germline V gene encodes CDR1 LGHDT and CDR2 YNNKEL (reference sequence). This CDR3 comprises 14 residues. Unmatched junction bases numbered 8, after V lost 6 bases and J lost 7 bases. CDR3 in DNA: TGTGCCAGCAGGCGGACAGGCGGTAACGGGGAGCTGTTTTTT. Its protein is CASRRTGGNGELFF.

V usage is TRBV19 and J usage is TRBJ2-5; D perhaps matches TRBD1 (6 bases). The V and J ends lost 1 base and 4 bases respectively, with 10 bases between them. Germline V gene sequence: CDR1 LNHDA, CDR2 SQIVND (reference sequence). CDR3 length equals 14 residues. The CDR3 nucleotides read TGTGCCAGTAGTATAGCTGAACAGGGAGAGACCCAGTACTTC. This codes for CASSIAEQGETQYF.

This clonotype was picked up many times. V gene TRBV6-5 combines with J gene TRBJ1-1, with TRBD1 matching over 7 bases. V gave up 5 bases and J gave up 4 bases; unmatched junction bases: 4. Germline V lookup: CDR1 MNHEY, CDR2 SVGAGI. The CDR3 totals 13 residues. CDR3 nucleotides: TGTGCCAGCAGTGCACAGGGGAGCACTGAAGCTTTCTTT. Its translation is CASSAQGSTEAFF.

Only a few counts were recorded for this clonotype. V and J are TRBV28 and TRBJ2-7; D possibly corresponds to TRBD1 (6 bases). The CDR3 is 14 residues long. The germline CDR1 and CDR2 sequences are MDHEN and SYDVKM. V was pared by 4 bases and J by 1 base, with 11 bases between. CDR3 in amino acids: CASSSTGTSYEQYV. The CDR3 region has the DNA TGTGCCAGCAGTTCGACAGGAACGTCCTACGAGCAGTACGTC.

This clonotype was seen many times. V is TRBV29-1 and J is TRBJ2-6; D gene uncertain. V lost 1 base and J lost 4, with 8 bases in between. This CDR3 has 14 amino acids. CDR1 SQVTM and CDR2 ANQGSEA come from the germline V gene. The DNA of the CDR3 is TGCAGCGTTGAAGTCCAGAACGGGGCCAACGTCCTGACTTTC. Encoded protein: CSVEVQNGANVLTF.

This clonotype was seen more than once but under ten times. V and J are TRBV5-1 and TRBJ1-6; D gene unclear. This CDR3 is 13 amino acids long. Germline-derived CDR1 and CDR2 are SGHRS and YFSETQ. Between the trimmed V and J ends, which lost 3 bases and 8 bases, there was a span of 9 bases. The CDR3 bases are TGCGCCAGCAGCTCGGAACCTTATTCACCCCTCCACTTT. It specifies CASSSEPYSPLHF.

This rearrangement joins TRBV2 to TRBJ2-5; tentatively, D is TRBD1 (6 bases). The length of the CDR3 is 14 residues. Deletions cut 7 bases from V and 1 base from J, with 13 bases between. Germline CDR1 is SNHLY and CDR2 is FYNNEI. The CDR3 reads CASNQWDTQETQYF. CDR3 DNA sequence: TGTGCCAGCAATCAGTGGGACACCCAAGAGACCCAGTACTTC.

This chain connects TRBV29-1 to TRBJ1-1; D remains ambiguous. Trimming took off 7 bases at V and 3 bases at J, with 12 bases between the two ends. CDR3 length: 12 amino acids. Germline V gene lookup returns CDR1 SQVTM and CDR2 ANQGSEA. CDR3 loop: CSARGQDTEAFF. CDR3 bases: TGCAGCGCTCGGGGTCAAGACACTGAAGCTTTCTTT.